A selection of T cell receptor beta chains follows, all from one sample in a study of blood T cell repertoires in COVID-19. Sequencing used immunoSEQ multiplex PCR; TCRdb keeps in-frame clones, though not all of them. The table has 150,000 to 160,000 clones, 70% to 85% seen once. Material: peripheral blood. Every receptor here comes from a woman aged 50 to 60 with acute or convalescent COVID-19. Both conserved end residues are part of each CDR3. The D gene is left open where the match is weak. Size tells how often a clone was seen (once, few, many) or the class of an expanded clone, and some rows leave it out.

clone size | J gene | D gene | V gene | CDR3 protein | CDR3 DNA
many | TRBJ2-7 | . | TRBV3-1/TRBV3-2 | CASSQGRGVEQYF | TGTGCCAGCAGCCAAGGGCGGGGTGTCGAGCAGTACTTC
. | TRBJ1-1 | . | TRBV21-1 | CASSPALGESGLSTEAFF | TGTGCCAGCAGCCCTGCGTTAGGGGAAAGTGGATTAAGCACTGAAGCTTTCTTT
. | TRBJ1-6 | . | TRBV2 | CASRADGRNSPLHF | TGTGCCAGCAGAGCGGACGGTCGTAATTCACCCCTCCACTTT
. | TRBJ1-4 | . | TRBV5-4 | CASSLGTTSEKLFF | TGTGCCAGCAGCTTGGGGACAACAAGTGAAAAACTGTTTTTT
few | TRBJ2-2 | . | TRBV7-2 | CASSLVRGGELFF | TGTGCCAGCAGCTTAGTCCGCGGCGGGGAGCTGTTTTTT
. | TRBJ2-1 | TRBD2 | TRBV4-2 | CASSPQLAGDYNEQFF | TGTGCCAGCAGCCCCCAACTAGCGGGGGATTACAATGAGCAGTTCTTC
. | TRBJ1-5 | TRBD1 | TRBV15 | CATSKDRAREPQHF | TGTGCCACCAGCAAAGACAGGGCCAGGGAGCCCCAGCATTTT
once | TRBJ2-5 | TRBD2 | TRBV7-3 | CASSSWAGVKETQYF | TGTGCCAGCAGCTCCTGGGCGGGGGTGAAAGAGACCCAGTACTTC
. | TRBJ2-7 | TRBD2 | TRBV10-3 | CAISPGRALEQYF | TGTGCCATCAGTCCCGGGAGGGCCCTGGAGCAGTACTTC
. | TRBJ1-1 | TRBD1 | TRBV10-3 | CAISDWPGGTEAFF | TGTGCCATCAGTGATTGGCCAGGGGGCACTGAAGCTTTCTTT
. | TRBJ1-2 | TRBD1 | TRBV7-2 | CASSLTGAQGNGYTF | TGTGCCAGCAGCTTAACAGGGGCGCAGGGAAATGGCTACACCTTC
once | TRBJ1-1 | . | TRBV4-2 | CASSQDGDTEAFF | TGTGCCAGCAGCCAAGACGGAGACACTGAAGCTTTCTTT
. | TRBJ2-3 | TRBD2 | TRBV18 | CASSPPGLAGVRDTQYF | TGTGCCAGCTCACCACCTGGACTAGCGGGAGTTCGCGATACGCAGTATTTT
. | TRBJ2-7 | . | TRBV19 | CASSMVQGRGEQYF | TGTGCCAGTAGTATGGTCCAGGGGAGAGGCGAGCAGTACTTC
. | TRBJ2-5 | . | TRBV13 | CASSLNTGSIETQYF | TGTGCCAGCAGCTTAAATACAGGGTCGATCGAGACCCAGTACTTC
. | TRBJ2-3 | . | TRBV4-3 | CASSQVVLDGSDTQYF | TGCGCCAGCAGCCAAGTGGTGCTAGACGGCTCGGATACGCAGTATTTT
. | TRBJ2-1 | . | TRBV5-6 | CASSLAWASPPYNEQFF | TGTGCCAGCAGCTTGGCCTGGGCGTCCCCGCCATACAATGAGCAGTTCTTC
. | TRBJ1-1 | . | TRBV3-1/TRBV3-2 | CASSQKGTGGPAFF | TGTGCCAGCAGCCAAAAAGGGACGGGAGGTCCAGCTTTCTTT
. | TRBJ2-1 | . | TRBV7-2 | CASSGRVGGNNEQFF | TGTGCCAGCAGCGGAAGGGTGGGCGGGAACAATGAGCAGTTCTTC
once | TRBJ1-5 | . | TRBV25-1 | CASSQTGSNQPQHF | TGTGCCAGCAGCCAGACAGGAAGCAATCAGCCCCAGCATTTT
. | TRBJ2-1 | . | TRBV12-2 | CASRLRTSGTDNEQFF | TGTGCAAGTCGCTTACGGACTAGCGGGACGGACAATGAGCAGTTCTTC
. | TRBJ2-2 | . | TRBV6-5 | CASEDGKTGELFF | TGTGCCAGCGAGGACGGGAAAACCGGGGAGCTGTTTTTT
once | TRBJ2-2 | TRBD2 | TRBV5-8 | CASSFSSGGAGELFF | TGTGCCAGCAGCTTCAGTAGCGGGGGTGCCGGGGAGCTGTTTTTT
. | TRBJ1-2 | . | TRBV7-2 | CASSLAGYGYTF | TGTGCCAGCAGCTTAGCCGGCTATGGCTACACCTTC
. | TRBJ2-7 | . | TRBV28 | CATRGITQYEQYF | TGTGCCACCCGGGGGATTACTCAATACGAGCAGTACTTC
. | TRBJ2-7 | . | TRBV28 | CASSLWAGDEQYF | TGTGCCAGCAGTTTATGGGCAGGGGACGAGCAGTACTTC